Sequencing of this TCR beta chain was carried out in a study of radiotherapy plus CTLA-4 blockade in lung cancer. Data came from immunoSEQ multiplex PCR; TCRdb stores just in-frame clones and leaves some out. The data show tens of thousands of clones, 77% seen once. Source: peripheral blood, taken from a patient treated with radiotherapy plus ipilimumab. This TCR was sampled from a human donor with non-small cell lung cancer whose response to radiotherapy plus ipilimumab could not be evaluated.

The CDR3 here is CASSEAQRAGELFF. In nucleotides, the CDR3 is TGTGCCAGTAGTGAAGCCCAGCGCGCCGGGGAGCTGTTTTTT. The gene calls are TRBV19 and TRBJ2-2; the D is unclear. The V end lost 5 bases, the J end lost 6 bases, and 13 bases lay between the germline ends. CDR3 size: 14 residues. Germline V gene data show CDR1 as LNHDA and CDR2 as SQIVND (reference sequence). Based on the CDR3 plus reference TRBV19 and TRBJ2-2, the full variable domain is DGGITQSPKYLFRKEGQNVTLSCEQNLNHDAMYWYRQDPGQGLRLIYYSQIVNDFQKGDIAEGYSVSREKKESFPLTVTSAQKNPTAFYLCASSEAQRAGELFFGEGSRLTVL.